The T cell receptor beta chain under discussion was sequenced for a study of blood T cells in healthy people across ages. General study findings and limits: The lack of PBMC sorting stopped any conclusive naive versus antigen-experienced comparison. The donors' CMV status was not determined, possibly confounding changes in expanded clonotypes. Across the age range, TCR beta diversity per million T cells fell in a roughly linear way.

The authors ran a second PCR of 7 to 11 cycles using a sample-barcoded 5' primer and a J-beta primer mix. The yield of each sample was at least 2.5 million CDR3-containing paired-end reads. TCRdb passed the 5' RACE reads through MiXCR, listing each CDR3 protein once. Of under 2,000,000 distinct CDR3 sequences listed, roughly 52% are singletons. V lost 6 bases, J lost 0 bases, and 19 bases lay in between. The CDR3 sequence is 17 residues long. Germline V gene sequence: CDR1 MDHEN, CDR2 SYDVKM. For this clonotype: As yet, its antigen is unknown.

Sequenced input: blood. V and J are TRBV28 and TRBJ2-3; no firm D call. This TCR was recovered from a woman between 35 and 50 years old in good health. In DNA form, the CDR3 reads TGTGCCAGCAGCTCTACGTCCTTGGCGACTAGCACAGATACGCAGTATTTT. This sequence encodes CASSSTSLATSTDTQYF.